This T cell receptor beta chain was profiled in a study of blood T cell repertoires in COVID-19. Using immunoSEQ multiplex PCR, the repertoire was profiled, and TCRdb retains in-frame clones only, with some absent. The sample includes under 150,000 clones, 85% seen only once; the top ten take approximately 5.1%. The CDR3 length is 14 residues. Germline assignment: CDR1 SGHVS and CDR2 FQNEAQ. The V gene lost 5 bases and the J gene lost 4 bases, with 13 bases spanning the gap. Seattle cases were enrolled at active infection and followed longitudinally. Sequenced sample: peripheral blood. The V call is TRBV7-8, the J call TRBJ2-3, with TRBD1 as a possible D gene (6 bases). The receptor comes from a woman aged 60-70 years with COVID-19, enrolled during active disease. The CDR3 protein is CASSQGGEADTQYF. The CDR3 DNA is TGTGCCAGCAGCCAAGGGGGTGAGGCAGATACGCAGTATTTT.